Each of the 30 T cell receptor beta chains below was sequenced from the same sample in a study of CD8+ T cells in alopecia areata. Treatment denoted: oral pan-JAK inhibitor, 5-10 mg twice daily. As the sequencing template, cDNA was produced by extracting RNA and reverse transcribing it. Sequencing used immunoSEQ multiplex PCR; TCRdb keeps in-frame clones, though not all of them. The sample lists about 220,000 clones; 50% to 60% were seen once. The sequenced sample was CD4+ T cells sorted from blood, obtained at week 4, from a patient treated with tofacitinib. The receptors were gathered from a human donor with alopecia areata.

This chain connects TRBV14 to TRBJ1-2, with D unclear. The V end lost 2 bases, the J end lost 8 bases, and 12 bases lay between the germline ends. This CDR3 has 13 amino acids. Germline CDR1 and CDR2: SGHDN and FVKESK. The CDR3 spells CASSQMSSQGYTF. Written as DNA, the CDR3 is TGTGCCAGCAGCCAAATGTCATCTCAGGGCTACACCTTC.

At least ten counts were recorded for this clone. This chain uses TRBV4-1 with TRBJ2-2; 12 positions agree with TRBD1. The germline CDR1 and CDR2 sequences are MGHRA and YSYEKL. The CDR3 is 16 amino acids. V lost 4 bases to trimming and J lost 7 bases; unmatched junction nucleotides: 7. CDR3 sequence reads: CASSLGDRGLRGELFF. Here the CDR3 DNA reads TGCGCCAGCAGCCTAGGGGACAGGGGGCTTCGCGGGGAGCTGTTTTTT.

There are a few counts of this clone. This chain joins TRBV19 and TRBJ1-1, with D maybe TRBD1 (5 bases). V was pared by 7 bases and J by 3 bases, with 24 bases between. The CDR3 loop spans 17 amino acids. Germline V gene lookup returns CDR1 LNHDA and CDR2 SQIVND (reference sequence). CDR3 nucleotides: TGTGCCAGTATCAACCCGCGGACGGGGACGGCAGACACTGAAGCTTTCTTT. This encodes CASINPRTGTADTEAFF.

This clone was observed a handful of times. The DNA for the CDR3 is TGTGCCAGCAGCTTTAGGTTTGACAGAAGGAACACTGAAGCTTTCTTT. Protein product: CASSFRFDRRNTEAFF. The rearrangement joins TRBV7-2 to TRBJ1-1, with D tentatively TRBD1 (5 bases). Germline V gene lookup returns CDR1 SGHTA and CDR2 FQGNSA. This CDR3 region has 16 residues. V shed 3 bases and J shed 1 base, with 15 bases lying between them.

This chain links TRBV5-1 with TRBJ2-3; D gene unclear. Per the germline V gene, CDR1 is SGHRS and CDR2 is YFSETQ. Trimming took 1 base from V and 4 from J, leaving 7 bases between them. This CDR3 has 13 residues. CDR3 coding DNA: TGCGCCAGCAGCTTGTTAGCCGCAGATACGCAGTATTTT. It specifies CASSLLAADTQYF.

J is TRBJ2-1 and V is TRBV15; tentative D call: TRBD2 (6 bases). V shed 3 bases and J shed 6 bases, with 15 bases lying between them. Germline V gene lookup returns CDR1 LNHNV and CDR2 YYDKDF (reference sequence). This CDR3 is 15 amino acids long. CDR3: CATSRIGWGGNEQFF. CDR3 coding DNA: TGTGCCACCAGCAGGATTGGGTGGGGAGGCAATGAGCAGTTCTTC. Full variable domain (remainder filled in from reference TRBV15 and TRBJ2-1): DAMVIQNPRYQVTQFGKPVTLSCSQTLNHNVMYWYQQKSSQAPKLLFHYYDKDFNNEADTPDNFQSRRPNTSFCFLDIRSPGLGDTAMYLCATSRIGWGGNEQFFGPGTRLTVL.

As to this clone: The sample holds other DNA sequences that translate to the same CDR3. This chain joins TRBV7-2 and TRBJ2-3; 10 bases align to TRBD2. V lost 2 bases to trimming and J lost 0 bases; unmatched junction nucleotides: 2. CDR1 SGHTA and CDR2 FQGNSA come from the germline V gene. CDR3 length: 16 amino acids. The DNA for the CDR3 is TGTGCCAGCAGCTTAACTAGCGGGGTTAGCACAGATACGCAGTATTTT. Translation gives CASSLTSGVSTDTQYF.

This clone was recorded a few times. Other DNA sequences from this sample encode an identical CDR3 as well. This chain connects TRBV6-1 to TRBJ1-1; 7 bases fit TRBD1. Per germline, CDR1 MNHNS and CDR2 SASEGT. This CDR3 comprises 13 residues. Trimming cost V 7 bases and J 1 base; bases outside gene matches: 3. This CDR3 is CASTGTANTEAFF. Here the CDR3 DNA reads TGTGCCAGCACCGGGACAGCGAACACTGAAGCTTTCTTT.

V is TRBV2 and J is TRBJ1-6, with TRBD1 identical over 7 bases. Trimming removed 6 bases from V and 7 bases from J; junction bases left unmatched: 6. CDR1 is SNHLY, CDR2 FYNNEI, per germline. This CDR3 region has 14 residues. The CDR3 DNA is TGTGCCAGCAGCGCCGGGACAGAGAATTCACCCCTCCACTTT. Amino acids: CASSAGTENSPLHF. Looking up the rest from reference TRBV2 and TRBJ1-6 gives the full variable domain: EPEVTQTPSHQVTQMGQEVILRCVPISNHLYFYWYRQILGQKVEFLVSFYNNEISEKSEIFDDQFSVERPDGSNFTLKIRSTKLEDSAMYFCASSAGTENSPLHFGNGTRLTVT.

The V call is TRBV14, the J call TRBJ1-1; D remains ambiguous. This CDR3 comprises 13 residues. V lost 0 bases, J lost 8 bases, and 10 bases lay in between. Germline V CDR1 and CDR2: SGHDN, FVKESK. CDR3 sequence: CASSQDLKTEAFF. DNA for the CDR3: TGTGCCAGCAGCCAAGATCTTAAGACAGAAGCTTTCTTT.

The chain has TRBV9 and TRBJ2-1; no clear D. This CDR3 spans 13 amino acids. The germline gives CDR1 SGDLS, CDR2 YYNGEE. V was clipped by 0 bases and J by 8 bases, with 9 bases between them. Here the CDR3 reads CASSVGLGDEQFF. The CDR3 nucleotides read TGTGCCAGCAGCGTAGGATTGGGCGATGAGCAGTTCTTC. The full variable domain, with the rest looked up from reference TRBV9 and TRBJ2-1, is DSGVTQTPKHLITATGQRVTLRCSPRSGDLSVYWYQQSLDQGLQFLIQYYNGEERAKGNILERFSAQQFPDLHSELNLSSLELGDSALYFCASSVGLGDEQFFGPGTRLTVL.

The rearrangement joins TRBV7-2 to TRBJ1-1; D is ambiguous. Germline V gives CDR1 SGHTA, CDR2 FQGNSA. V lost 1 base, J lost 4 bases, and 10 bases lay in between. This CDR3 is 14 amino acids long. The CDR3 here is CASSLVLEPTEAFF. DNA for the CDR3: TGTGCCAGCAGCTTAGTCCTTGAGCCCACTGAAGCTTTCTTT.

This chain joins TRBV7-3 and TRBJ2-6; weak D call: TRBD1 (5 bases). In germline, CDR1 is SGHTA, CDR2 FQGTGA. Trimming shortened V by 3 bases and J by 0 bases, and 12 bases separated the two germline ends. The CDR3 contains 17 residues. The chain's CDR3 is CASSLESGYSGANVLTF. The CDR3 DNA reads TGTGCCAGCAGCTTGGAGTCAGGGTACTCTGGGGCCAACGTCCTGACTTTC.

The chain has TRBV2 and TRBJ2-2; 7 nucleotides match TRBD2. The germline V gene encodes CDR1 SNHLY and CDR2 FYNNEI. The CDR3 extends over 14 amino acids. V was pared by 7 bases and J by 6 bases, with 8 bases of the junction left unmatched. The CDR3 coding sequence is TGTGCCAGCACGTCCGGGACTATCGCCGGGGAGCTGTTTTTT. It codes for CASTSGTIAGELFF.

This clone was observed a few times. The gene calls are TRBV27 and TRBJ1-1; D unclear. The CDR3 loop spans 12 amino acids. The germline CDR1 and CDR2 sequences are MNHEY and SMNVEV (reference sequence). The germline V and J ends were trimmed by 8 bases and 6 bases, with 13 bases remaining between them. CDR3 loop: CASGIRGSEAFF. The CDR3 coding sequence is TGTGCCAGCGGAATACGAGGATCTGAAGCTTTCTTT.

V is TRBV7-6 and J is TRBJ2-3; possibly TRBD1 for D (6 bases). The CDR3 length is 15 residues. The germline V gene encodes CDR1 SGHVS and CDR2 FNYEAQ. V was pared by 3 bases and J by 3 bases, with 13 bases between. DNA for the CDR3: TGTGCCAGCAGCTTCTACAGGGTCTGGACAGATACGCAGTATTTT. This gives the protein CASSFYRVWTDTQYF.

This clone was seen repeatedly, ten times or more. The V and J genes are TRBV18 and TRBJ1-3; D not certain. The CDR3 length is 14 residues. Trimming pared 1 base from V and 1 base from J, leaving 5 bases between. Germline V CDR1 and CDR2: KGHSH, LQKENI. The CDR3 region has the DNA TGTGCCAGCTCACCACTGGCTTCTGGAAACACCATATATTTT. It specifies CASSPLASGNTIYF. The full variable domain, with the rest looked up from reference TRBV18 and TRBJ1-3, is NAGVMQNPRHLVRRRGQEARLRCSPMKGHSHVYWYRQLPEEGLKFMVYLQKENIIDESGMPKERFSAEFPKEGPSILRIQQVVRGDSAAYFCASSPLASGNTIYFGEGSWLTVV.

CDR3 residues: CASSVGSTQYF. The DNA of the CDR3 is TGTGCCAGCAGCGTAGGTAGCACGCAGTATTTT. This chain uses TRBV9 with TRBJ2-3; D not resolved. The CDR3 length is 11 residues. V lost 0 bases and J lost 9, with 5 bases in between. The germline CDR1 and CDR2 sequences are SGDLS and YYNGEE.

This clone was counted only a few times. The chain employs TRBV5-1 and TRBJ1-5; D is unresolved. Germline CDR1 reads SGHRS; CDR2 reads YFSETQ. There are 15 residues in the CDR3. Between the trimmed V and J ends, which lost 1 base and 7 bases, there was a span of 15 bases. CDR3 loop: CASSLREGSGQPQHF. The DNA for the CDR3 is TGCGCCAGCAGCTTGCGTGAAGGAAGTGGGCAGCCCCAGCATTTT.

This clone was found a few times. V and J are TRBV28 and TRBJ2-6; maybe TRBD2 (6 bases). Germline V gene sequence: CDR1 MDHEN, CDR2 SYDVKM. This CDR3 contains 17 residues. V was cut by 5 bases and J by 1 base, with 15 bases left in between. CDR3 sequence reads: CASSRRGSVSGANVLTF. The CDR3 region has the DNA TGTGCCAGCAGTAGACGGGGGTCCGTTTCTGGGGCCAACGTCCTGACTTTC.

The chain is built from TRBV29-1 and TRBJ1-1; 8 bases are a match to TRBD1. The germline gives CDR1 SQVTM, CDR2 ANQGSEA. V was clipped by 6 bases and J by 1 base; unmatched bases: 7. The CDR3 consists of 14 residues. CDR3 protein: CSVERTGSNTEAFF. The CDR3 nucleotides read TGCAGCGTAGAGAGGACAGGGTCGAACACTGAAGCTTTCTTT. Variable domain in full (rest from reference TRBV29-1 and TRBJ1-1): SAVISQKPSRDICQRGTSLTIQCQVDSQVTMMFWYRQQPGQSLTLIATANQGSEATYESGFVIDKFPISRPNLTFSTLTVSNMSPEDSSIYLCSVERTGSNTEAFFGQGTRLTVV.

The chain is built from TRBV29-1 and TRBJ2-3; no firm D call. V lost 5 bases and J lost 8, with 11 bases in between. The CDR3 spans 11 residues. Germline-derived CDR1 and CDR2 are SQVTM and ANQGSEA. CDR3 residues: CSVNRLGTQYF. In DNA form, the CDR3 reads TGCAGCGTTAACAGATTAGGTACGCAGTATTTT.

The chain couples TRBV19 to TRBJ2-4; the D gene is possibly TRBD1 (6 bases). The germline V and J ends were trimmed by 3 bases and 2 bases, with 14 bases remaining between them. Looked up from germline, CDR1 is LNHDA and CDR2 is SQIVND (reference sequence). The CDR3 runs to 16 residues. This chain's CDR3 is CASSMDQGRSKNIQYF. The CDR3 region has the DNA TGTGCCAGTAGTATGGATCAGGGGCGGTCCAAAAACATTCAGTACTTC.

J is TRBJ2-2 and V is TRBV5-1, with D tentatively TRBD1 or TRBD2 (6 bases each). Trimming removed 4 bases from V and 10 bases from J, with 11 bases in between. CDR1 is SGHRS and CDR2 is YFSETQ in the germline V gene. The CDR3 contains 12 residues. The CDR3 protein is CASSDGGVELFF. The DNA for the CDR3 is TGCGCCAGCAGCGACGGGGGCGTGGAGCTGTTTTTT.

This clone has more than one count but fewer than ten. J is TRBJ2-3 and V is TRBV5-1; the match to TRBD1 covers 7 bases. J was trimmed by 3 bases and V by 0 bases; bases with no gene match: 7. CDR1 and CDR2 (germline): SGHRS, YFSETQ. The CDR3 length is 16 residues. Here the CDR3 DNA reads TGCGCCAGCAGCTTGGCCAACGCCAGGGGGACAGATACGCAGTATTTT. It translates to CASSLANARGTDTQYF.

This clone has more than one count but fewer than ten. The V gene is TRBV29-1, the J gene TRBJ1-2; 10 bases map to TRBD1. V gave up 6 bases and J gave up 0 bases; unmatched junction bases: 10. CDR1 is SQVTM, CDR2 ANQGSEA, per germline. The CDR3 totals 16 residues. The CDR3 nucleotides are TGCAGCGTGCCGACAGGGGGCGGTTTGTCTAACTATGGCTACACCTTC. Translated, it gives CSVPTGGGLSNYGYTF.

This chain joins TRBV29-1 and TRBJ1-2; 7 bases fit TRBD1. The J segment lost 6 bases and the V segment lost 3 bases, leaving 10 bases of the junction unmatched. CDR1 and CDR2 from the germline V gene are SQVTM and ANQGSEA. This CDR3 region has 14 residues. Here the CDR3 DNA reads TGCAGCGTTGACCGTCCCTCGACAGGGAATGGCTACACCTTC. This translates into CSVDRPSTGNGYTF.

The CDR3 sequence: CAWSVSQGNSPLHF. The CDR3 DNA reads TGTGCCTGGAGTGTATCTCAGGGTAATTCACCCCTCCACTTT. The chain couples TRBV30 to TRBJ1-6, with a tentative D call TRBD1 (5 bases). There are 14 residues in the CDR3. Trimming left V 0 bases short and J 6 bases short, with 9 bases between. CDR1 and CDR2 from the germline V gene are GTSNPN and SVGIG (reference sequence).

This clone was found many times. The chain has TRBV7-2 and TRBJ2-7; the match to TRBD1 covers 7 bases. V was pared by 3 bases and J by 2 bases, with 4 bases of the junction left unmatched. The CDR3 runs 14 residues. Germline CDR1 and CDR2: SGHTA and FQGNSA. The CDR3 loop reads CASSFVTGAYEQYF. The CDR3 region has the DNA TGTGCCAGCAGCTTTGTAACAGGGGCCTACGAGCAGTACTTC.

This clone was detected only a few times. Different DNA sequences within this sample yield the same CDR3. The chain is built from TRBV29-1 and TRBJ1-1; D gene uncertain. From germline, CDR1 is SQVTM and CDR2 ANQGSEA. V dropped 6 bases and J dropped 0 bases, with 8 bases sitting between them. The CDR3 is made up of 12 amino acids. The CDR3 loop reads CSVRALNTEAFF. DNA of the CDR3: TGCAGCGTAAGGGCCTTGAACACTGAAGCTTTCTTT.